This T cell receptor beta chain was retrieved from a study of T cell changes during pregnancy in multiple sclerosis. The CDR3 sequence is 13 residues long. The germline V gene encodes CDR1 SGHDT and CDR2 YYEEEE. Trimming pared 1 base from V and 2 bases from J, leaving 7 bases between. Assay used: immunoSEQ multiplex PCR; TCRdb lists only in-frame clones, some missing. This table has 34,000 or so clones, approximately 90% appearing once. This clonotype was sampled from a female donor in good health, enrolled as a control in a pregnancy study. The chain is built from TRBV5-6 and TRBJ2-7, with D unresolved. This specimen consisted of peripheral blood, obtained in the second trimester of pregnancy. In DNA, the CDR3 is TGTGCCAGCAGCTTGAGCGCCCCCTACGAGCAGTACTTC. Amino acid sequence: CASSLSAPYEQYF. Complete variable domain (other parts from reference TRBV5-6 and TRBJ2-7): DAGVTQSPTHLIKTRGQQVTLRCSPKSGHDTVSWYQQALGQGPQFIFQYYEEEERQRGNFPDRFSGHQFPNYSSELNVNALLLGDSALYLCASSLSAPYEQYFGPGTRLTVT.